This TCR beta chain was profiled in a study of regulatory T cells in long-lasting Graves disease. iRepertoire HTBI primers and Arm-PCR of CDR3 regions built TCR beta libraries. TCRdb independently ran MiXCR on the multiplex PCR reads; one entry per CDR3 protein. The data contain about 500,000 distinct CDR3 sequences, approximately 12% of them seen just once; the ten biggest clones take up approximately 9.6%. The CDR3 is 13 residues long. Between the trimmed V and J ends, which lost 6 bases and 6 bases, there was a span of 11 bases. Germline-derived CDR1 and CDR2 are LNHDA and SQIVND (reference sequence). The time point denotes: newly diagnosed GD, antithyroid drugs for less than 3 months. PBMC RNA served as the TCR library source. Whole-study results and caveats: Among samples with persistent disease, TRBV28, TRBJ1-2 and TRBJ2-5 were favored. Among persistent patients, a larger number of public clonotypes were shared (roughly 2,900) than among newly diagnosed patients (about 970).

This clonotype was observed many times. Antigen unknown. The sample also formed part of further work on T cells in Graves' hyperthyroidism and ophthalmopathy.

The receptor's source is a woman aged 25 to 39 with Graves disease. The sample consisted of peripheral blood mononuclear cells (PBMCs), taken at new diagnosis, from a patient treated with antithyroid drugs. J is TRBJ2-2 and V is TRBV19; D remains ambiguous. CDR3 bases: TGTGCCAGTAGAGGCCCCAATTCCGGGGAGCTGTTTTTT. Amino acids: CASRGPNSGELFF.